Sequencing of this T cell receptor beta chain was carried out in a study of blood T cell repertoires in COVID-19. Study in general: Sites across the United States, Italy and Spain contributed samples from acute and convalescent COVID-19. T cells, B-cell-depleted T cells, or PBMCs supplied cDNA or gDNA.

Per the germline V gene, CDR1 is SGHTA and CDR2 is FQGNSA. V lost 6 bases and J lost 1; bases outside the gene matches: 10. The CDR3 has 18 amino acids. Methods used by the authors: Reference gene primer amplification gave nucleated cell count estimates. Measured with immunoSEQ multiplex PCR; TCRdb has only the in-frame clones, and not every one. That table gives V, J and clone size, and the DNA gave D and trimming. The sample includes 110,000 or so clones, around three quarters of them seen just once. The sequenced sample consisted of peripheral blood. The genes are TRBV7-2 and TRBJ2-3; 13 nucleotides match TRBD2. This sequence originates from a human donor in a cohort sampled during active or convalescent COVID-19. CDR3 sequence reads: CASSYHRTSGGRTDTQYF. CDR3 sequence (DNA): TGTGCCAGCAGTTATCACAGGACTAGCGGGGGACGCACAGATACGCAGTATTTT.